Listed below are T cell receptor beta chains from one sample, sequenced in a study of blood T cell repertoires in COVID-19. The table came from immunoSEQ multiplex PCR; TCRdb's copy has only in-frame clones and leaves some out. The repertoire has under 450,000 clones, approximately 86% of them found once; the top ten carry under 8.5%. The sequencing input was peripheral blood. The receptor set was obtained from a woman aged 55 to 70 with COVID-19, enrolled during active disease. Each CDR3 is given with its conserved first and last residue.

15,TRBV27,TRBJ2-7,CASSPTGLSSYEQYF
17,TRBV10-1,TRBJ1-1,CASSESGPGPMNTEAFF
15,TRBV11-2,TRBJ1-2,CASGKQGPNVGGYTF
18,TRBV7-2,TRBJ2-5,CASSTGTSGGAYQETQYF
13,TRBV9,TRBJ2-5,CASGDAPQETQYF
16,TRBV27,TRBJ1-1,CASRKTGVRLNTEAFF
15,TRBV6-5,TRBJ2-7,CASSPLGQGWYEQYF
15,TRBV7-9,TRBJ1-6,CASSLTGIGMSPLHF
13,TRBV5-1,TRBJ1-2,CASSLAGGDGYTF
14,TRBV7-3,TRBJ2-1,CASSPQGAHNEQFF